This T cell receptor (beta chain) originates from a study of response to subunit inactivated influenza vaccine. Via MiXCR, TCRdb re-called the RT-PCR reads, giving one row per CDR3 protein. This table has around 760,000 distinct CDR3 sequences, approximately 14% appearing once. Findings of the study overall: The authors suggested that few new T cells are recruited per seasonal influenza vaccination.

This CDR3 spans 14 amino acids. Germline CDR1 reads SQVTM; CDR2 reads ANQGSEA. The V gene lost 0 bases and the J gene lost 1 base, with 9 bases spanning the gap. This clonotype was recorded a few times. Its antigen is unknown. The chain has TRBV29-1 and TRBJ2-5; D may match TRBD1 or TRBD2 (5 bases each). This TCR came from a middle-aged man who received an inactivated influenza vaccine. This specimen was PBMCs from blood, taken approximately 15 days before vaccination. CDR3 in amino acids: CSVEDRDRQETQYF. CDR3 in DNA: TGCAGCGTTGAAGATCGGGACCGCCAAGAGACCCAGTACTTC.